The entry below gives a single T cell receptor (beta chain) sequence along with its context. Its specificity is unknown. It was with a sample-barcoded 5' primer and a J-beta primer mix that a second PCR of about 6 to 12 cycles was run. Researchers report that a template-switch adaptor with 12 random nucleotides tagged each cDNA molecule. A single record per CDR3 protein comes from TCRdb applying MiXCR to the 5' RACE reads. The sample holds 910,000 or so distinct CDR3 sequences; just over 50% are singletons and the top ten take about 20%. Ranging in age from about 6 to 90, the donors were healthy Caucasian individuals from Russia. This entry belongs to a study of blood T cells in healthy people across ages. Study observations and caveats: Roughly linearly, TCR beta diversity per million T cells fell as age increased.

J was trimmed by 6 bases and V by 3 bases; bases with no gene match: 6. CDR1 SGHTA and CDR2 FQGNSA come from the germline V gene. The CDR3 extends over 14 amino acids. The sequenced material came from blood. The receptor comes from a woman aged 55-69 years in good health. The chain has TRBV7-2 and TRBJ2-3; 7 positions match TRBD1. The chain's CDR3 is CASSFQGVRDTQYF. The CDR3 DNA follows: TGTGCCAGCAGCTTCCAGGGGGTACGTGATACGCAGTATTTT.